This TCR beta chain was recorded in a study of blood T cell repertoires in COVID-19. Study in general: The United States, Italy and Spain provided the acute and convalescent COVID-19 samples. Sources were T cells, B-cell-depleted T cells, or PBMCs; the material itself was cDNA or gDNA.

V trimming: 5 bases; J trimming: 9 bases; junction bases outside the gene matches: 10. The CDR3 is made up of 13 amino acids. CDR1 and CDR2 from the germline V gene are SGHNT and YYREEE (reference sequence). Study processing details: Counts of nucleated cells, estimated from reference gene primer amplification, were obtained. The data were produced by immunoSEQ multiplex PCR, yet TCRdb's version contains in-frame clones alone and is incomplete. V and J calls and clone size come straight from that table; D and trimming were deduced from the DNA. Among under 300,000 clones listed, about 85% were seen once.

The rearrangement joins TRBV5-4 to TRBJ1-2, with 7 bases identical to TRBD1. The sample taken for sequencing was PBMCs or T cells enriched from blood (not recorded which). This clonotype originated in a woman aged 25 to 39 with acute COVID-19. This chain's CDR3 is CASRLPTGPSYTF. Here the CDR3 DNA reads TGTGCCAGCAGGCTACCGACAGGGCCCAGCTACACCTTC.